The rows below give T cell receptor beta chains drawn from one sample of a study of human T cells and chemical hapten exposure. TCRdb re-called the RACE reads with MiXCR, one entry per CDR3 protein. The sample holds 250,000 to 300,000 distinct CDR3 sequences, 7.7% seen once. This material consisted of whole blood, taken in connection with sensitization to the hapten diphenylcyclopropenone (DPC). The receptors were sampled from a man aged 18 to 30 with alopecia areata. Some clones in this sample may be carry-over from other donors' samples. Both conserved end residues are part of each CDR3. D genes are given only for firm matches. Expanded clones are given a class, and other clones once, few, many or no size at all.

TRBV7-7	TRBD1	TRBJ2-7	few	TGTGCCAGCAGCACTGGGGATACATGGACAGGGGAGCAGTACTTC	CASSTGDTWTGEQYF
TRBV10-3	NA	TRBJ2-7	NA	TGTGCCATCGGTGGGGGGGGCACAGGACGTGAGCAGTACTTC	CAIGGGGTGREQYF
TRBV12-3/TRBV12-4	TRBD1	TRBJ2-2	NA	TGTGCCAGCAGCCTGGGACAGGGGTACACCGGGGAGCTGTTTTTT	CASSLGQGYTGELFF
TRBV18	TRBD2	TRBJ2-1	few	TGTGCCAGCTCACTAAACCCTAGCGGGGCAACCTACAATGAGCAGTTCTTC	CASSLNPSGATYNEQFF
TRBV3-1	NA	TRBJ2-2	NA	TGTGCCAGCAGCCAAGTAGGAGACCAGCAGTTTTTT	CASSQVGDQQFF
TRBV6-6	TRBD1	TRBJ2-1	many	TGTGCCAGCAGTTACGCCTTGGACAGGGATGAGCAGTTCTTC	CASSYALDRDEQFF
TRBV4-2	NA	TRBJ1-2	few	TGTGCCAGCAGCCAAGTCTCGACAGGTTATAACTATGGCTACACCTTC	CASSQVSTGYNYGYTF
TRBV28	NA	TRBJ2-7	NA	TGTGCCAGCAGCCTTCCGGGCTACGAGCAGTACTTC	CASSLPGYEQYF
TRBV10-3	NA	TRBJ1-1	NA	TGTGCCATCAAAAGTCCAGAGAACACTGAAGCTTTCTTT	CAIKSPENTEAFF
TRBV19	NA	TRBJ2-3	NA	TGTGCCAGTACCCAGGGCACAGATACGCAGTATTTT	CASTQGTDTQYF
TRBV9	NA	TRBJ2-5	many	TGTGCCAGCAGCGCCCCCCACCAAGGGACCCAGTACTTC	CASSAPHQGTQYF
TRBV3-1	NA	TRBJ2-1	few	TGTGCCAGCACCCCCGATGGCGGGTTGAGCTCCTACAATGAGCAGTTCTTC	CASTPDGGLSSYNEQFF
TRBV2	NA	TRBJ1-2	few	TGTGCCAGCAGTGCTGACAGCCGCTATGGCTACACCTTC	CASSADSRYGYTF
TRBV12-3/TRBV12-4	NA	TRBJ2-7	few	TGTGCCAGCAGTTTAGAGCGGCACTACGAGCAGTACTTC	CASSLERHYEQYF
TRBV12-3/TRBV12-4	TRBD1	TRBJ1-2	many	TGTGCCAGCAGAGACAGGGCGAGGGGCTATGGCTACACCTTC	CASRDRARGYGYTF
TRBV4-3	NA	TRBJ1-4	few	TGCGCCAGCAGCCAAGGGACACGGGCCTCTAATGAAAAACTGTTTTTT	CASSQGTRASNEKLFF
TRBV4-1	TRBD2	TRBJ2-1	NA	TGCGCCAGCGCCTCCGGACTAGCGGGGGTCGACGAGCAGTTCTTC	CASASGLAGVDEQFF
TRBV6-5	TRBD1	TRBJ2-2	NA	TGTGCCAGCAGTAACGGACAGGGGGCAACCGGGGAGCTGTTTTTT	CASSNGQGATGELFF
TRBV6-5	TRBD2	TRBJ2-7	few	TGTGCCAGCAGGAGGACTAGCGGCTCCTACGAGCAGTACTTC	CASRRTSGSYEQYF
TRBV28	NA	TRBJ2-7	many	TGTGCCAGCAGTTCCACTCCGACAGACTACGAGCAGTACTTC	CASSSTPTDYEQYF
TRBV9	NA	TRBJ2-7	few	TGTGCCAGCAGCGTAGCCCCCGGAGGAACCTACGAGCAGTACTTC	CASSVAPGGTYEQYF
TRBV15	NA	TRBJ1-3	NA	TGTGCCACCAGCGGGCCGGGAGGAAACACCATATATTTT	CATSGPGGNTIYF
TRBV20-1	NA	TRBJ1-2	few	TGCAGTGCTTCAGGGGAGGTTGAGGGCTACACCTTC	CSASGEVEGYTF
TRBV6-2/TRBV6-3	NA	TRBJ2-1	few	TGTGCCAGCAGTTACTACTTCCACAATGAGCAGTTCTTC	CASSYYFHNEQFF
TRBV11-2	NA	TRBJ1-4	NA	TGTGCCAGCAGCTCCACGAAGGGCGGATTCCGAACTAATGAAAAACTGTTTTTT	CASSSTKGGFRTNEKLFF
TRBV9	NA	TRBJ1-5	NA	TGTGCCCGCAGCGTAGTAAAAAAGGCCAGATCAAGCCGCAATCAGCCCCAGCATTTT	CARSVVKKARSSRNQPQHF